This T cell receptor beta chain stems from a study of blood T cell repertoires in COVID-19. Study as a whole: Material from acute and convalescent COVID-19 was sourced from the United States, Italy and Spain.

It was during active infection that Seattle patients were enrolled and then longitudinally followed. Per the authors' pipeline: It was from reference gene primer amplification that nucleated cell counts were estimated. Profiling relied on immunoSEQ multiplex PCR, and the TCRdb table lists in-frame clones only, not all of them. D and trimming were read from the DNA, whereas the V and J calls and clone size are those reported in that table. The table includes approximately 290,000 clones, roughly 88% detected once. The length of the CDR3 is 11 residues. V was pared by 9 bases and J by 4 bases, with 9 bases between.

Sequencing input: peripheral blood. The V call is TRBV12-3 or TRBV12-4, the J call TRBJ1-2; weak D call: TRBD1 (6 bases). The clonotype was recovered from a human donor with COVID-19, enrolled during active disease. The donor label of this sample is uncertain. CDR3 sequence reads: CASGQFYGYTF. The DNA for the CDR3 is TGTGCCAGTGGACAGTTCTATGGCTACACCTTC.